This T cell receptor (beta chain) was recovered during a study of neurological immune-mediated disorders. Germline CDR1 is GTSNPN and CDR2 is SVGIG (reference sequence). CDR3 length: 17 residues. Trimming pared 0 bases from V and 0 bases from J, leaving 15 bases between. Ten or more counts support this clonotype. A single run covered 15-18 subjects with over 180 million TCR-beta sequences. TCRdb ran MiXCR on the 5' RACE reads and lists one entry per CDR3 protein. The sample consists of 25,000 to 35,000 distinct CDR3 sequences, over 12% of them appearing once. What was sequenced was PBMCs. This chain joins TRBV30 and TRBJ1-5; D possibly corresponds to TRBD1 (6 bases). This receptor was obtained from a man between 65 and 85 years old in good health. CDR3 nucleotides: TGTGCCTGGAGTGTTGGGTTTCGGGGGCCTAGCAATCAGCCCCAGCATTTT. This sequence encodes CAWSVGFRGPSNQPQHF.